This TCR beta chain appears in the sequencing data of a study of T cell repertoires in cytomegalovirus infection (dated by TCRdb to about 2019). Describing the broader study: Donor HLA type was relevant to the analysis, because carriage of CMV infection together with the matching HLA type was indicated by public TCR beta signatures. The research as a whole found: Carriers of CMV infection plus the relevant HLA type were discriminated by the cumulative frequency of public TCR beta family members in the study cohort and in an independent 352-donor cohort. In the ex vivo response, HLA-C-restricted CMV-specific TCR beta clonotypes were dominant, and in two of eight donors the single most frequent clonotype came from this HLA-C-restricted group.

Trimming at the junction amounts to 7 bases on V and 7 bases on J, and the germline ends lie 11 bases apart. Spanning cysteine to phenylalanine, the CDR3 consists of 13 amino acids. Only CDR3 DNA remains: 39 bases, in frame from the first base. This clonotype was counted only a few times. It has no known antigen specificity. Per-base qualities were not stored, and no clone one base away is much larger. TCRdb records Illumina HiSeq 1500 as the sequencer. Using fastp trimming at Q25 and MiXCR clonotype assembly, TCRdb reanalyzed the public sequencing data and kept in-frame beta chains. Each CDR3 protein appears once, grouped with its most common genes and DNA. The sample table records 200,000 to 300,000 distinct CDR3 sequences; roughly 13% of these occur just once. The top ten clonotypes cover roughly 9.7% of the sample.

The sample comprised PBMCs. The clonotype was recovered from a human donor in good health (CMV status not recorded). Some clones in this sample may be carry-over from other donors' samples. The sequence joins TRBV12-3 or TRBV12-4 to TRBJ1-6, with no confident D gene call. CDR3 reads: CASNSGKNSPLHF. DNA sequence: TGTGCCAGCAACTCCGGGAAGAATTCACCCCTCCACTTT.